Below are 27 T cell receptor beta chains sequenced from a single sample in a study of CD8+ T cells in alopecia areata. Reverse transcription of extracted RNA yielded cDNA, which provided the sequencing template. This table comes from immunoSEQ multiplex PCR, and its TCRdb copy is limited to in-frame clones, with some not included. The table has about 150,000 clones, 45% to 60% seen once; the top ten hold less than 8%. The sequenced sample consisted of CD4+ T cells sorted from blood. Every receptor here comes from a human donor with alopecia areata.

This clone was seen at least ten times. J is TRBJ1-5 and V is TRBV4-1; 9 nucleotides match TRBD1. CDR3 length equals 14 residues. Germline CDR1 and CDR2: MGHRA and YSYEKL. Trimming removed 4 bases from V and 7 bases from J; junction bases left unmatched: 5. CDR3 DNA: TGCGCCAGCAGCCCCACAGGGGGCGGGCAGCCCCAGCATTTT. It translates to CASSPTGGGQPQHF.

By share of the sample, this clone is medium-sized (0.01 to 0.1%). The chain employs TRBV28 and TRBJ2-6, with 7 bases identical to TRBD1. The CDR3 runs 18 residues. With 5 bases clipped from V and 1 base from J, the junction kept 11 bases outside the gene matches. Germline V lookup: CDR1 MDHEN, CDR2 SYDVKM. The CDR3 region has the DNA TGTGCCAGCAGTCCTCCGGGACAGTTAAGTTCTGGGGCCAACGTCCTGACTTTC. Protein: CASSPPGQLSSGANVLTF.

Only a few counts were recorded for this clone. The chain uses TRBV14 and TRBJ2-1, with a weak D call TRBD2 (6 bases). V was shortened by 0 bases and J by 2 bases, with 11 bases between the two germline ends. CDR3 length: 16 residues. Germline-derived CDR1 and CDR2 are SGHDN and FVKESK. The CDR3 loop reads CASSQDAGRPYNEQFF. In nucleotides, the CDR3 is TGTGCCAGCAGCCAAGATGCGGGGAGACCCTACAATGAGCAGTTCTTC.

This chain joins TRBV29-1 and TRBJ2-5, with 10 bases matching TRBD2. CDR1 and CDR2 (germline): SQVTM, ANQGSEA. V shed 6 bases, J shed 1 base, and the junction held 8 bases outside the gene matches. This CDR3 spans 15 amino acids. CDR3 loop: CSVALAGLIQETQYF. In nucleotides, the CDR3 is TGCAGCGTCGCACTAGCGGGACTTATCCAAGAGACCCAGTACTTC.

This clone was counted a single time. The chain is built from TRBV6-5 and TRBJ1-1; no firm D call. The CDR3 covers 14 residues. Trimming removed 6 bases from V and 6 bases from J, with 17 bases in between. CDR1 is MNHEY and CDR2 is SVGAGI in the germline V gene. The CDR3 spells CASSLTRRVPEAFF. The CDR3 coding sequence is TGTGCCAGCAGCCTGACGCGGAGGGTCCCTGAAGCTTTCTTT.

The chain is built from TRBV6-5 and TRBJ1-2, with a weak D call TRBD1 (6 bases). The CDR3 has 14 amino acids. The germline V and J ends were trimmed by 5 bases and 4 bases, with 14 bases remaining between them. CDR1 and CDR2 from the germline V gene are MNHEY and SVGAGI. CDR3 loop: CASSASQGPYGYTF. CDR3 in DNA: TGTGCCAGCAGTGCCTCACAGGGCCCCTATGGCTACACCTTC.

J is TRBJ1-5 and V is TRBV19; D call uncertain. The V gene lost 7 bases and the J gene lost 4 bases, with 8 bases spanning the gap. This CDR3 spans 12 amino acids. Per germline, CDR1 LNHDA and CDR2 SQIVND (reference sequence). The CDR3: CASTLQNQPQHF. In DNA, the CDR3 is TGTGCCAGTACCCTCCAGAATCAGCCCCAGCATTTT. The entire variable domain, with the rest obtained from reference TRBV19 and TRBJ1-5, is as follows: DGGITQSPKYLFRKEGQNVTLSCEQNLNHDAMYWYRQDPGQGLRLIYYSQIVNDFQKGDIAEGYSVSREKKESFPLTVTSAQKNPTAFYLCASTLQNQPQHFGDGTRLSIL.

This clone has only a few counts. The CDR3 sequence is CATSRTSGSYNEQFF. CDR3 nucleotide sequence: TGTGCCACCAGCAGAACTAGCGGGAGCTACAATGAGCAGTTCTTC. The chain combines TRBV15 with TRBJ2-1; 11 positions match TRBD2. In germline, CDR1 is LNHNV, CDR2 YYDKDF (reference sequence). Losses at the gene ends were 2 bases for V and 3 bases for J; bases not matched to a gene: 0. The CDR3 consists of 15 residues.

This clone was seen a few times. This rearrangement joins TRBV29-1 to TRBJ2-5; D remains unclear. Trimming left V 7 bases short and J 4 bases short, with 13 bases between. This CDR3 comprises 12 residues. CDR1 is SQVTM, CDR2 ANQGSEA, per germline. CDR3 sequence: CSALGPPETQYF. Written as DNA, the CDR3 is TGCAGCGCCCTAGGACCCCCAGAGACCCAGTACTTC.

This clone was seen more than once but under ten times. The chain employs TRBV5-1 and TRBJ2-2; TRBD1 is a possible D gene (5 bases). CDR1 and CDR2 from the germline V gene are SGHRS and YFSETQ. The CDR3 contains 14 residues. Trimming pared 4 bases from V and 4 bases from J, leaving 11 bases between. For the CDR3, the DNA is TGCGCCAGCAGCCCGCAGGGTGCCACCGGGGAGCTGTTTTTT. As protein: CASSPQGATGELFF.

The V and J genes are TRBV4-2 and TRBJ1-1; D is unresolved. The CDR3 runs 15 residues. CDR1 and CDR2 (germline): LGHNA, YNFKEQ. The germline V and J ends were trimmed by 4 bases and 1 base, with 13 bases remaining between them. The CDR3 reads CASSRIQGGNTEAFF. DNA for the CDR3: TGTGCCAGCAGCCGCATACAAGGTGGGAACACTGAAGCTTTCTTT.

The chain employs TRBV6-5 and TRBJ2-5, with TRBD2 as a possible D gene (5 bases). The CDR3 runs to 13 residues. Germline V gene lookup returns CDR1 MNHEY and CDR2 SVGAGI. V lost 5 bases, J lost 2 bases, and 9 bases lay in between. This chain's CDR3 is CASSRTDQETQYF. CDR3 nucleotide sequence: TGTGCCAGCAGTCGGACTGATCAAGAGACCCAGTACTTC.

This clone was picked up a small number of times. The rearrangement joins TRBV29-1 to TRBJ1-4; D is possibly TRBD1 (5 bases). The CDR3 has 14 residues. V was trimmed by 6 bases and J by 11 bases, leaving 22 bases between them. Germline V gives CDR1 SQVTM, CDR2 ANQGSEA. The CDR3 loop is CSVLGGAQGEKLFF. In DNA, the CDR3 is TGCAGCGTATTGGGTGGCGCCCAGGGAGAGAAACTGTTTTTT. Drawing the rest from reference TRBV29-1 and TRBJ1-4, the complete variable domain is SAVISQKPSRDICQRGTSLTIQCQVDSQVTMMFWYRQQPGQSLTLIATANQGSEATYESGFVIDKFPISRPNLTFSTLTVSNMSPEDSSIYLCSVLGGAQGEKLFFGSGTQLSVL.

The rearrangement uses TRBV5-1 and TRBJ2-1; no firm D call. The CDR3 is 11 residues long. V lost 5 bases and J 8 bases, leaving 8 bases between the germline ends. Germline lookup yields CDR1 SGHRS and CDR2 YFSETQ. The CDR3 bases are TGCGCCAGCAGTTCGTTTTATGAGCAGTTCTTC. Translating gives CASSSFYEQFF.

There are a few counts of this clone. The V call is TRBV6-5, the J call TRBJ1-2; D remains unclear. Germline V gene sequence: CDR1 MNHEY, CDR2 SVGAGI. The CDR3 has 12 amino acids. Trimming took off 5 bases at V and 6 bases at J, with 10 bases between the two ends. CDR3 sequence (DNA): TGTGCCAGCAGTCCCCATGATCATGGCTACACCTTC. Its protein product is CASSPHDHGYTF.

This rearrangement joins TRBV6-1 to TRBJ2-7, with 8 bases fitting TRBD2. This CDR3 has 14 residues. The V segment lost 6 bases and the J segment 5 bases; nucleotides outside the gene matches: 9. Germline-derived CDR1 and CDR2 are MNHNS and SASEGT. The chain's CDR3 is CASRPSGSRDEQYF. The CDR3 DNA reads as TGTGCCAGCAGGCCGAGCGGGAGTCGCGACGAGCAGTACTTC.

V usage is TRBV6-5 and J usage is TRBJ2-7; 10 bases match TRBD2. Trimming cost V 6 bases and J 0 bases; bases outside gene matches: 2. The CDR3 has 14 residues. The germline gives CDR1 MNHEY, CDR2 SVGAGI. In DNA form, the CDR3 reads TGTGCCAGCAGCCTAGCGGGGGCCTCCTACGAGCAGTACTTC. Residues: CASSLAGASYEQYF.

The chain employs TRBV11-3 and TRBJ2-4, with 15 bases matching TRBD2. Germline-derived CDR1 and CDR2 are SGHNT and YENEEA. With 7 bases clipped from V and 6 bases from J, the junction kept 7 bases outside the gene matches. This CDR3 has 16 residues. DNA for the CDR3: TGTGCCAGCACTCGGGGACTAGCGGGAGGTATAAACATTCAGTACTTC. Protein product: CASTRGLAGGINIQYF.

This clone came up a few times. V usage is TRBV2 and J usage is TRBJ2-5; D may match TRBD1 or TRBD2 (5 bases each). CDR3 size: 14 residues. CDR1 is SNHLY, CDR2 FYNNEI, per germline. Trimming cost V 0 bases and J 7 bases, with 12 bases left between them. Here the CDR3 DNA reads TGTGCCAGCAGTGAAGCGTGGGACGCGGGGACCCAGTACTTC. Encoded protein: CASSEAWDAGTQYF.

The CDR3, as DNA: TGTGCCAGCACCAGCACAGATACGCAGTATTTT. Its translation is CASTSTDTQYF. The chain couples TRBV27 to TRBJ2-3, with no clear D. Germline V gene data show CDR1 as MNHEY and CDR2 as SMNVEV (reference sequence). The CDR3 is 11 residues long. The ends were cut back, 7 bases at V and 0 bases at J, with 2 bases in the middle.

The chain has TRBV7-8 and TRBJ2-5; D not resolved. Looked up from germline, CDR1 is SGHVS and CDR2 is FQNEAQ. The V and J ends lost 2 bases and 5 bases respectively, with 15 bases between them. The CDR3 consists of 15 residues. CDR3 nucleotide sequence: TGTGCCAGCAGCTTATTACGGGCACTGGGGGAGACCCAGTACTTC. Translating gives CASSLLRALGETQYF.

The CDR3 nucleotides are TGTGCCAGCAGCCAAAACCCGGGTGAGCAGTACTTC. Translating gives CASSQNPGEQYF. The rearrangement uses TRBV28 and TRBJ2-7, with D unclear. The V and J ends lost 6 bases and 7 bases respectively, with 13 bases between them. There are 12 residues in the CDR3. CDR1 and CDR2 from the germline V gene are MDHEN and SYDVKM.

The chain employs TRBV5-4 and TRBJ2-1; unclear D gene. The ends were cut back, 1 base at V and 9 bases at J, with 14 bases in the middle. CDR1 SGHNT and CDR2 YYREEE come from the germline V gene (reference sequence). This CDR3 is built from 14 residues. Here the CDR3 reads CASSLYGPRPEQFF. Here the CDR3 DNA reads TGTGCCAGCAGCTTGTACGGGCCTAGGCCTGAGCAGTTCTTC.

This sequence joins TRBV27 and TRBJ2-7, with TRBD2 matching 11 bases. This CDR3 contains 17 residues. After removal of 4 bases from V and 3 bases from J, the junction contained 11 bases not matched to a gene. Per germline, CDR1 MNHEY and CDR2 SMNVEV (reference sequence). CDR3 sequence (DNA): TGTGCCAGCAGTTACGACAGACCCGGGACTAGCGGCTACGAGCAGTACTTC. This encodes CASSYDRPGTSGYEQYF.

Only a few counts were recorded for this clone. Here the CDR3 reads CSVSAPGYTF. Here the CDR3 DNA reads TGCAGCGTTAGCGCCCCCGGCTACACCTTC. The chain employs TRBV29-1 and TRBJ1-2, with D unresolved. V gave up 5 bases and J gave up 8 bases, with 9 bases separating them. This CDR3 spans 10 amino acids. CDR1 and CDR2 (germline): SQVTM, ANQGSEA.

This clone occurred a few times. This chain joins TRBV4-2 and TRBJ2-3; 8 positions agree with TRBD1. The V gene's germline CDR1 is LGHNA and CDR2 YNFKEQ. The junction had 8 bases not matched to a gene; V was cut back by 1 base and J by 5 bases. CDR3 length: 16 residues. The CDR3 DNA reads TGTGCCAGCAGCCAAGGGAGGGGACAGGCCGTAGATACGCAGTATTTT. It translates to CASSQGRGQAVDTQYF.

The gene calls are TRBV30 and TRBJ2-7, with D perhaps TRBD2 (6 bases). Germline values: CDR1 GTSNPN, CDR2 SVGIG (reference sequence). Trimming pared 1 base from V and 6 bases from J, leaving 16 bases between. The CDR3 has 14 residues. The CDR3 reads CAWSGRGYGGEQYF. The CDR3 nucleotides are TGTGCCTGGAGTGGACGGGGGTACGGCGGCGAGCAGTACTTC.